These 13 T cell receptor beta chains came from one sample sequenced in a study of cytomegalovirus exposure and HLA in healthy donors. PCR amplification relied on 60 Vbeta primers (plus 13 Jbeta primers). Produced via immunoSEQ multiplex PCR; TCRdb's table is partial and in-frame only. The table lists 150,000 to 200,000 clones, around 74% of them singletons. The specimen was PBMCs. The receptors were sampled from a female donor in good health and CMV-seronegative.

DNA for the CDR3: TGTGCCAGCAGCTTCAGGGGACAGGGCCCAGATACGCAGTATTTT. This codes for CASSFRGQGPDTQYF. The chain carries TRBV11-2 and TRBJ2-3; 9 positions match TRBD1. V was clipped by 3 bases and J by 4 bases; unmatched bases: 5. This CDR3 has 15 residues. The germline V gene encodes CDR1 SGHAT and CDR2 FQNNGV.

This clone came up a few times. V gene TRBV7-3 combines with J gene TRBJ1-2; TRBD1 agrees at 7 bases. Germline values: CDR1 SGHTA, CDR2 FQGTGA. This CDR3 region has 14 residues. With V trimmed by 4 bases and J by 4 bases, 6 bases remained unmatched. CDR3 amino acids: CASSSGTAFYGYTF. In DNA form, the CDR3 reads TGTGCCAGCAGCTCCGGGACAGCTTTCTATGGCTACACCTTC. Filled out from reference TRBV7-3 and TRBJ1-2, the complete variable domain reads GAGVSQTPSNKVTEKGKYVELRCDPISGHTALYWYRQSLGQGPEFLIYFQGTGAADDSGLPNDRFFAVRPEGSVSTLKIQRTERGDSAVYLCASSSGTAFYGYTFGSGTRLTVV.

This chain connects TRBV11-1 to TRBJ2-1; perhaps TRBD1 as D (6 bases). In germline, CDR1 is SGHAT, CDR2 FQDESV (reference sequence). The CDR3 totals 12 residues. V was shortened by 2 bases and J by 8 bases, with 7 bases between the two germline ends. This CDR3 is CASSLWTDEQFF. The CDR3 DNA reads TGTGCCAGCAGCTTATGGACAGATGAGCAGTTCTTC.

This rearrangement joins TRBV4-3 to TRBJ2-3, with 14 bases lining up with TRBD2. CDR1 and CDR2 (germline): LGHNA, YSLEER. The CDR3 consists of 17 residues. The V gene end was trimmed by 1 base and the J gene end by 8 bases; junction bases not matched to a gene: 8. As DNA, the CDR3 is TGCGCCAGCAGCCAAGCCGGGACTAGCGGGGGAGGTGGTACGCAGTATTTT. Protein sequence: CASSQAGTSGGGGTQYF.

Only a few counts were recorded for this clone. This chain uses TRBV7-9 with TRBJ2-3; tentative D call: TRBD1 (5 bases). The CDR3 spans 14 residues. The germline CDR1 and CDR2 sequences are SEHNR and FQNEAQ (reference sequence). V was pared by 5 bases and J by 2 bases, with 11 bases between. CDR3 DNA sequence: TGTGCCAGCAGCAGCGACAGATCCACAGATACGCAGTATTTT. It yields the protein CASSSDRSTDTQYF.

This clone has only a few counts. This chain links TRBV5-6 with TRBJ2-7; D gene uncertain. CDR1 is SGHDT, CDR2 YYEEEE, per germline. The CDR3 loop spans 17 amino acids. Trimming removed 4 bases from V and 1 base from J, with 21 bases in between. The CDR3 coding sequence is TGTGCCAGCAGCCTCTTCGTAACCACTCCCCCGTCCTACGAGCAGTACTTC. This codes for CASSLFVTTPPSYEQYF. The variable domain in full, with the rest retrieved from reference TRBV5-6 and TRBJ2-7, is DAGVTQSPTHLIKTRGQQVTLRCSPKSGHDTVSWYQQALGQGPQFIFQYYEEEERQRGNFPDRFSGHQFPNYSSELNVNALLLGDSALYLCASSLFVTTPPSYEQYFGPGTRLTVT.

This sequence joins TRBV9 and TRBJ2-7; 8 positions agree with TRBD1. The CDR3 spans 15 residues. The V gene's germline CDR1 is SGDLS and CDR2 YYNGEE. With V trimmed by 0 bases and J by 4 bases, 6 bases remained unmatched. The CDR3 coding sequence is TGTGCCAGCAGCGTAGAAGGGACAGGACTTTACGAGCAGTACTTC. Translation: CASSVEGTGLYEQYF.

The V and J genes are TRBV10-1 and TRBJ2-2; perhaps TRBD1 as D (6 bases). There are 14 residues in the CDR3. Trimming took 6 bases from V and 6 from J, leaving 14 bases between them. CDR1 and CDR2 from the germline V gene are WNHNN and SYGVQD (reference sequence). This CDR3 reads CASSLQGMAGELFF. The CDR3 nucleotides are TGCGCCAGCAGCTTGCAGGGGATGGCCGGGGAGCTGTTTTTT.

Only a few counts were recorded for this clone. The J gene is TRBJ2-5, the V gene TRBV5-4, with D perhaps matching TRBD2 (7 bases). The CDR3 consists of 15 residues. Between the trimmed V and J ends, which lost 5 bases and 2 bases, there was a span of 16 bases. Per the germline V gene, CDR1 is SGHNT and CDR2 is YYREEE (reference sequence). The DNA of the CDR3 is TGTGCCAGCAGTTGGTTGGGGGGGCTGCAAGAGACCCAGTACTTC. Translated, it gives CASSWLGGLQETQYF.

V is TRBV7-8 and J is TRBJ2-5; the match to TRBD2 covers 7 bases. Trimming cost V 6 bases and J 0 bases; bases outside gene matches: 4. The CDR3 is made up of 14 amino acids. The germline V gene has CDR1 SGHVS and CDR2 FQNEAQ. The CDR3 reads CASRRSGDQETQYF. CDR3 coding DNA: TGTGCCAGCAGAAGAAGCGGGGACCAAGAGACCCAGTACTTC. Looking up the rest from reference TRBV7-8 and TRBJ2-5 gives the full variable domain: GAGVSQSPRYKVAKRGQDVALRCDPISGHVSLFWYQQALGQGPEFLTYFQNEAQLDKSGLPSDRFFAERPEGSVSTLKIQRTQQEDSAVYLCASRRSGDQETQYFGPGTRLLVL.

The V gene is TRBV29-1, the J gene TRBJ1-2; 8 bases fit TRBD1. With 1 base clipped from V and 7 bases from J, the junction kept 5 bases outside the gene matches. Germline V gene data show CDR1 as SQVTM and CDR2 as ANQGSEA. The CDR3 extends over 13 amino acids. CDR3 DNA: TGCAGCGTTGAAGCCCCGGGACAGGTTGGCTACACCTTC. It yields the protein CSVEAPGQVGYTF. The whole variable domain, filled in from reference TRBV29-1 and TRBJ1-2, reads SAVISQKPSRDICQRGTSLTIQCQVDSQVTMMFWYRQQPGQSLTLIATANQGSEATYESGFVIDKFPISRPNLTFSTLTVSNMSPEDSSIYLCSVEAPGQVGYTFGSGTRLTVV.

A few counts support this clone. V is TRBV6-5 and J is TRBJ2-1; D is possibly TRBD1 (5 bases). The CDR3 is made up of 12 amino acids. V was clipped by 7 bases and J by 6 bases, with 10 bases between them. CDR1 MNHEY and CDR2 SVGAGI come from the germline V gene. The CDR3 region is CASTFDSNEQFF. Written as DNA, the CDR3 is TGTGCCAGCACATTTGACAGCAATGAGCAGTTCTTC.

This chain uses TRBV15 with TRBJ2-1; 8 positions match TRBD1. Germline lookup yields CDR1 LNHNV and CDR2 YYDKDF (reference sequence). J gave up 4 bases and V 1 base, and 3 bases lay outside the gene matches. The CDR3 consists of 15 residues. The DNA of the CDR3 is TGTGCCACCAGCAGAGGGCAGGGGGCATACAATGAGCAGTTCTTC. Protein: CATSRGQGAYNEQFF.